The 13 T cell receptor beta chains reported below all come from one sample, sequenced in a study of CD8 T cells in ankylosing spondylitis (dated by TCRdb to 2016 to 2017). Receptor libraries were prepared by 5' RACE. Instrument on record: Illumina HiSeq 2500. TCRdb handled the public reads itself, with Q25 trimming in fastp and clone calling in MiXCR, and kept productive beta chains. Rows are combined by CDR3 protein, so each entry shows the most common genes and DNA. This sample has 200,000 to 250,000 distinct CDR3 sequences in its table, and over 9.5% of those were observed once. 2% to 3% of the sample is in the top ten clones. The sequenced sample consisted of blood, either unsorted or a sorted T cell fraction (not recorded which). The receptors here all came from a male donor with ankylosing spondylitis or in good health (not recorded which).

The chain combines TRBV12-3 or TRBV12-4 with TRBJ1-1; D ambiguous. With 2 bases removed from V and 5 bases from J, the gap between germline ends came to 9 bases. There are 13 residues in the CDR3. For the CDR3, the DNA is TGTGCCAGCAGTTTAAGACCGGGGACTGAAGCTTTCTTT. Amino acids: CASSLRPGTEAFF.

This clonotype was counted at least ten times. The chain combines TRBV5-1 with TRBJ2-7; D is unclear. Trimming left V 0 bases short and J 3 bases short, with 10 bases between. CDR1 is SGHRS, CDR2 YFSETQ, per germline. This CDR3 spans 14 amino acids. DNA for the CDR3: TGCGCCAGCAGCTTGGGCCAGGCTGGCTACGAGCAGTACTTC. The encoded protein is CASSLGQAGYEQYF.

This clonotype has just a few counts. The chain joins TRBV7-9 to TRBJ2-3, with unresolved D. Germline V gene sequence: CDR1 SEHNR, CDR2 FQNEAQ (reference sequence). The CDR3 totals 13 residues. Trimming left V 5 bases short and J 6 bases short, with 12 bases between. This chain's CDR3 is CASSSATPDTQYF. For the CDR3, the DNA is TGTGCCAGCAGCAGCGCAACACCCGATACGCAGTATTTT.

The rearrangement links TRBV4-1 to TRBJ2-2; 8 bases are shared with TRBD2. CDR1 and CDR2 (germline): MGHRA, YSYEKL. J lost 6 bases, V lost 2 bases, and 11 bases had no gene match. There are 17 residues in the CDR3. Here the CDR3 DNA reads TGCGCCAGCAGCCAAATTCCTTTAGCGGGGCGGTCCGGGGAGCTGTTTTTT. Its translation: CASSQIPLAGRSGELFF.

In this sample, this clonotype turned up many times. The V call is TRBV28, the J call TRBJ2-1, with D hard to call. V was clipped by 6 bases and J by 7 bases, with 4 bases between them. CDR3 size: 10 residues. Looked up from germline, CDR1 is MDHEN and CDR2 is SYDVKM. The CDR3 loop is CASRGNEQFF. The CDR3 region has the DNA TGTGCCAGCAGGGGAAATGAGCAGTTCTTC.

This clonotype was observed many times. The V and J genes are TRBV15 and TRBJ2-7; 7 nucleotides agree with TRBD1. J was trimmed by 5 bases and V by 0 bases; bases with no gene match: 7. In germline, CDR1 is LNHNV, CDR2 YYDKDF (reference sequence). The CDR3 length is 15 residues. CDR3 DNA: TGTGCCACCAGCAGAGATAGACAGGGAGTAAACGAGCAGTACTTC. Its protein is CATSRDRQGVNEQYF.

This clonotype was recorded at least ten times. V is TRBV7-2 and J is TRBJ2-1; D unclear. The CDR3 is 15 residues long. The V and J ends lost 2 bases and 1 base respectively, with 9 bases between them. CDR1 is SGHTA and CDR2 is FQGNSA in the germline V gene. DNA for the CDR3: TGTGCCAGCAGCTTATTGGCTGAGTCCTACAATGAGCAGTTCTTC. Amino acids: CASSLLAESYNEQFF.

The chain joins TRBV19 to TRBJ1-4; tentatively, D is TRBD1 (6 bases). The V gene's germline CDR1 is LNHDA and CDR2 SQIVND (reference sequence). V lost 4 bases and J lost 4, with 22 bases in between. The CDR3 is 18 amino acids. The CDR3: CASSTQAPTGSVNEKLFF. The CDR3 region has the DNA TGTGCCAGTAGTACCCAGGCACCAACAGGGAGTGTTAATGAAAAACTGTTTTTT.

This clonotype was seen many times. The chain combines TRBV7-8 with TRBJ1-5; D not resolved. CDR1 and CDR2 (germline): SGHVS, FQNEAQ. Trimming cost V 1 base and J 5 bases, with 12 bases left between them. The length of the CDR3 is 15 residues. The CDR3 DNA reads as TGTGCCAGCAGCTTAGAGATCGGGAGTTATCAGCCCCAGCATTTT. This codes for CASSLEIGSYQPQHF. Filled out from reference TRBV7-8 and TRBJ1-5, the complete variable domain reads GAGVSQSPRYKVAKRGQDVALRCDPISGHVSLFWYQQALGQGPEFLTYFQNEAQLDKSGLPSDRFFAERPEGSVSTLKIQRTQQEDSAVYLCASSLEIGSYQPQHFGDGTRLSIL.

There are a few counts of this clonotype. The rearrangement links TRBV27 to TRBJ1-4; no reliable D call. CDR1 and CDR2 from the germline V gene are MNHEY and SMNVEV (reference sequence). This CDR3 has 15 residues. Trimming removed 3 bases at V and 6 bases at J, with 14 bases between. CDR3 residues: CASSLVKSLDEKLFF. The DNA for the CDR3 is TGTGCCAGCAGTTTGGTAAAGTCGTTGGATGAAAAACTGTTTTTT.

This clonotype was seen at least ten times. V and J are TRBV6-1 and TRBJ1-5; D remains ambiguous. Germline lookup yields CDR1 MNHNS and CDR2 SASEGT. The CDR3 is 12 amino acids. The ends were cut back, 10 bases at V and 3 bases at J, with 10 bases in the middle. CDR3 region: CAITGLNQPQHF. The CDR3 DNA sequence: TGTGCCATCACGGGCCTCAATCAGCCCCAGCATTTT.

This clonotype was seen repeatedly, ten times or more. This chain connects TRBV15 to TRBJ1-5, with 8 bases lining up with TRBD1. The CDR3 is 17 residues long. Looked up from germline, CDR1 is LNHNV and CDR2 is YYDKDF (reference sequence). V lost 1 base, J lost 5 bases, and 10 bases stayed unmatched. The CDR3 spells CATSRAIDRGLDQPQHF. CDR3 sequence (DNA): TGTGCCACCAGCAGAGCCATAGACAGGGGACTAGATCAGCCCCAGCATTTT.

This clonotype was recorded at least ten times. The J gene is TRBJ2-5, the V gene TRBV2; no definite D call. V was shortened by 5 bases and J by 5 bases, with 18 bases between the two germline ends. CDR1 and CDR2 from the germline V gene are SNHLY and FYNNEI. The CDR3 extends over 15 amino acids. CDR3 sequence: CASSPKGTASETQYF. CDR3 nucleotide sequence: TGTGCCAGCAGTCCTAAGGGTACAGCCTCGGAGACCCAGTACTTC.